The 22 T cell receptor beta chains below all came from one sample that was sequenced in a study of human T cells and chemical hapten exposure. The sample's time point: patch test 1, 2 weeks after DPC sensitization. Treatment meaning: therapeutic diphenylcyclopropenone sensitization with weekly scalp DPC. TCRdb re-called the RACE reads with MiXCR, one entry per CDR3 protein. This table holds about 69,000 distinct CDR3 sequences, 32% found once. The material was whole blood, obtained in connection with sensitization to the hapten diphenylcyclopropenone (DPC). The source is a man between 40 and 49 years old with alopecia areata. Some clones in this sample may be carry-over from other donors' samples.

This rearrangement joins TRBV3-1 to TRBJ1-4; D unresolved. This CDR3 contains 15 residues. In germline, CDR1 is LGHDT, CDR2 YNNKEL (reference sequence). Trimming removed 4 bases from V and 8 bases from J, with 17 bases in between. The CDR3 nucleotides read TGTGCCAGCAGCCTCTACGGACCCAAAGGAGAAAAACTGTTTTTT. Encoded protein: CASSLYGPKGEKLFF. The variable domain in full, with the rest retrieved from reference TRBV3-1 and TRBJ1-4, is DTAVSQTPKYLVTQMGNDKSIKCEQNLGHDTMYWYKQDSKKFLKIMFSYNNKELIINETVPNRFSPKSPDKAHLNLHINSLELGDSAVYFCASSLYGPKGEKLFFGSGTQLSVL.

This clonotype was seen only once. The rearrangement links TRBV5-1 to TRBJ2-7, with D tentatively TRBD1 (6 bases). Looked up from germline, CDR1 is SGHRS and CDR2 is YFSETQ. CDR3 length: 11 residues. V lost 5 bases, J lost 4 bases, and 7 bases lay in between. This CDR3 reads CASRGAYEQYF. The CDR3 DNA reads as TGCGCCAGCAGGGGGGCGTACGAGCAGTACTTC. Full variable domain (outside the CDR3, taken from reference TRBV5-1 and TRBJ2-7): KAGVTQTPRYLIKTRGQQVTLSCSPISGHRSVSWYQQTPGQGLQFLFEYFSETQRNKGNFPGRFSGRQFSNSRSEMNVSTLELGDSALYLCASRGAYEQYFGPGTRLTVT.

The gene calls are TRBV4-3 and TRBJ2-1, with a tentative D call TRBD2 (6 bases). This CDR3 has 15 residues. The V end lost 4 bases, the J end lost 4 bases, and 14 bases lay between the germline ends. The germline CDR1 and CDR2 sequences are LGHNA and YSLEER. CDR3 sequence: CASSPGTERYNEQFF. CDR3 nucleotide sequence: TGCGCCAGCAGCCCGGGGACTGAGCGATACAATGAGCAGTTCTTC.

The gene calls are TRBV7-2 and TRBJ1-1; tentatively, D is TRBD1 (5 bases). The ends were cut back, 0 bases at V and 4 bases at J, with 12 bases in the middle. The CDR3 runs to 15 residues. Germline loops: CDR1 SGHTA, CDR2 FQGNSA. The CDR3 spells CASSLAGAGTTEAFF. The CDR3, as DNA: TGTGCCAGCAGCTTAGCCGGTGCAGGGACCACTGAAGCTTTCTTT.

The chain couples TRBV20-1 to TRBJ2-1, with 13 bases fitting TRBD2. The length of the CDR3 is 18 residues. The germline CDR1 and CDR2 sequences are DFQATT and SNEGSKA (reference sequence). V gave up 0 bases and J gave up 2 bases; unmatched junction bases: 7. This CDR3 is CSARDLLAGGGAYNEQFF. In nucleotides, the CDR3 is TGCAGTGCTAGAGATTTACTAGCGGGAGGGGGGGCCTACAATGAGCAGTTCTTC.

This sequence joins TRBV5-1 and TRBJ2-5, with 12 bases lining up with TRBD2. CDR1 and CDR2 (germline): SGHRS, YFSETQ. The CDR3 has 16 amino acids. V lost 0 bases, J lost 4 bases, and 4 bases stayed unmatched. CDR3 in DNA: TGCGCCAGCAGCTTGGCTAGCGGGAGGGCCGGAGAGACCCAGTACTTC. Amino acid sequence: CASSLASGRAGETQYF.

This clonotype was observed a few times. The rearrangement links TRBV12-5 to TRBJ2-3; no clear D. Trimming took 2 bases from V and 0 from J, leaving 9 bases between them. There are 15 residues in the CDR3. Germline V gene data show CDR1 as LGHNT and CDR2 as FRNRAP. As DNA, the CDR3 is TGTGCTAGTGGTTTGTCCCGCGAGAGCACAGATACGCAGTATTTT. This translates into CASGLSRESTDTQYF. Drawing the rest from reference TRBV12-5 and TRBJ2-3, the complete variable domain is DARVTQTPRHKVTEMGQEVTMRCQPILGHNTVFWYRQTMMQGLELLAYFRNRAPLDDSGMPKDRFSAEMPDATLATLKIQPSEPRDSAVYFCASGLSRESTDTQYFGPGTRLTVL.

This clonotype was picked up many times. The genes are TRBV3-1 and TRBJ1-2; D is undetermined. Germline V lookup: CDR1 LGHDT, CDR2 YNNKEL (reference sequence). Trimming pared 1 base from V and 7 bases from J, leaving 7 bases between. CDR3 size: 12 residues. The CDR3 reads CASSQVQAGYTF. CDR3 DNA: TGTGCCAGCAGCCAAGTCCAGGCTGGCTACACCTTC.

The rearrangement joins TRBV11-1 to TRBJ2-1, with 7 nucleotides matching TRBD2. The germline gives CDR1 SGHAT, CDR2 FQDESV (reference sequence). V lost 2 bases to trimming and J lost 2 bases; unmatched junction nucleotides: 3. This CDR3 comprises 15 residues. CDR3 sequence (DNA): TGTGCCAGCAGCTTACGGGCGGGAGCCTACAATGAGCAGTTCTTC. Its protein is CASSLRAGAYNEQFF. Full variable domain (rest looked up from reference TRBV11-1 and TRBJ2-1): EAEVAQSPRYKITEKSQAVAFWCDPISGHATLYWYRQILGQGPELLVQFQDESVVDDSQLPKDRFSAERLKGVDSTLKIQPAELGDSAMYLCASSLRAGAYNEQFFGPGTRLTVL.

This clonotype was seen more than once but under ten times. The DNA for the CDR3 is TGTGCCAGCAGTTACCCCGGGACCGCGATCACAGATACGCAGTATTTT. Amino acids: CASSYPGTAITDTQYF. The chain combines TRBV6-6 with TRBJ2-3; D is possibly TRBD1 or TRBD2 (5 bases each). Germline-derived CDR1 and CDR2 are MNHNY and SVGAGI (reference sequence). The CDR3 spans 16 residues. V lost 2 bases and J lost 2, with 14 bases in between.

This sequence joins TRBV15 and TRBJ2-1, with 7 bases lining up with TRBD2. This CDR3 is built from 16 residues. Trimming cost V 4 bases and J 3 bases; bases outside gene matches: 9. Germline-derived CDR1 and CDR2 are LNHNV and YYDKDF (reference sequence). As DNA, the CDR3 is TGTGCCACCAGCACCCTCCGGGAGGAAAACTACAATGAGCAGTTCTTC. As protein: CATSTLREENYNEQFF.

The DNA of the CDR3 is TGTGCCAGCAGCCCAAGACAGGGGTATCCGGAGCAGTACTTC. Translated, it gives CASSPRQGYPEQYF. The J gene is TRBJ2-7, the V gene TRBV7-9, with TRBD1 matching over 8 bases. V trimming: 5 bases; J trimming: 7 bases; junction bases outside the gene matches: 10. Germline CDR1 and CDR2: SEHNR and FQNEAQ (reference sequence). The CDR3 totals 14 residues.

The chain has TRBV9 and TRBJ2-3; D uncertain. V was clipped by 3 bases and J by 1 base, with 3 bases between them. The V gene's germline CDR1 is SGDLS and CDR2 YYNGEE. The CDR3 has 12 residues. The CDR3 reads CASSAGTDTQYF. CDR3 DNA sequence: TGTGCCAGCAGCGCCGGCACAGATACGCAGTATTTT.

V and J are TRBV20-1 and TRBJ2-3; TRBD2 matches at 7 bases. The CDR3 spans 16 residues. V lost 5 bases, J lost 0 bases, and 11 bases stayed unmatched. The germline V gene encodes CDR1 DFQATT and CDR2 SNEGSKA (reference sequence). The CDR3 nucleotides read TGCAGTGCTTTTCGGGGAGGGCTCCTTAGCACAGATACGCAGTATTTT. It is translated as CSAFRGGLLSTDTQYF.

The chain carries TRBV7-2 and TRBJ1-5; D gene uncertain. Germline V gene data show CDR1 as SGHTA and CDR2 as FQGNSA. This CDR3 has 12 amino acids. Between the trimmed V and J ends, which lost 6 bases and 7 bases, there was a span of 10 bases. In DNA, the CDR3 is TGTGCCAGCAGGTTGTCGGGGCAGCCCCAGCATTTT. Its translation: CASRLSGQPQHF.

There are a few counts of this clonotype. The CDR3 spells CASSLDSGTGVTGELFF. The CDR3 DNA reads as TGTGCCAGCAGCCTCGACTCCGGGACAGGGGTCACCGGGGAGCTGTTTTTT. The chain carries TRBV7-3 and TRBJ2-2; 10 nucleotides line up with TRBD1. With 5 bases clipped from V and 4 bases from J, the junction kept 10 bases outside the gene matches. From germline, CDR1 is SGHTA and CDR2 FQGTGA. The CDR3 has 17 amino acids.

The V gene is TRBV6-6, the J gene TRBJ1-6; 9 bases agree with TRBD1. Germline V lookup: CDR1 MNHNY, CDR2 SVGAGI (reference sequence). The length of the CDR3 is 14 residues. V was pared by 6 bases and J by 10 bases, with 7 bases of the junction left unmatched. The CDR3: CASRQGQGRSPLHF. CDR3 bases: TGTGCCAGCAGGCAGGGACAGGGAAGGTCACCCCTCCACTTT.

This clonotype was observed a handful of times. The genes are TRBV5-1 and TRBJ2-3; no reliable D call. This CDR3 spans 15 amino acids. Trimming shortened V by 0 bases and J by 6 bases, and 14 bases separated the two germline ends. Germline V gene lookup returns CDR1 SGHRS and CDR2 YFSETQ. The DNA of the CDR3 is TGCGCCAGCAGCTTGGAAGCGTCCCTGGGCGATACGCAGTATTTT. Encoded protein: CASSLEASLGDTQYF. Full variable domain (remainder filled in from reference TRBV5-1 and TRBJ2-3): KAGVTQTPRYLIKTRGQQVTLSCSPISGHRSVSWYQQTPGQGLQFLFEYFSETQRNKGNFPGRFSGRQFSNSRSEMNVSTLELGDSALYLCASSLEASLGDTQYFGPGTRLTVL.

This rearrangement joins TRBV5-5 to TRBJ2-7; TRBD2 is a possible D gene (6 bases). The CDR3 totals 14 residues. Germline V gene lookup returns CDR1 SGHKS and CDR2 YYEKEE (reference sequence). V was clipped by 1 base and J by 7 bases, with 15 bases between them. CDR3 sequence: CASSLPLAPREQYF. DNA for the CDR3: TGTGCCAGCAGCTTGCCCCTAGCGCCAAGGGAGCAGTACTTC.

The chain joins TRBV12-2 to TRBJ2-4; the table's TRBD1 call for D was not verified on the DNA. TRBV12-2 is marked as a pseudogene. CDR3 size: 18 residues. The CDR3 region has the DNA TGTGCAAGTCGCCCCCCCCCCCGGGCGAAAGCAGCCAAAAACATTCAGTACTTC. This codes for CASRPPPRAKAAKNIQYF.

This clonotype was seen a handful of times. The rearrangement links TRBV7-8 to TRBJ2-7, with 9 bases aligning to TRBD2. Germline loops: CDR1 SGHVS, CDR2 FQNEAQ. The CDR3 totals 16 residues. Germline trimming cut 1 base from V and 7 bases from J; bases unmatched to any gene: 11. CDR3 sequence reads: CASSLGISGSLREQYF. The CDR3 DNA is TGTGCCAGCAGCTTAGGGATTAGCGGGAGTTTGCGGGAGCAGTACTTC.

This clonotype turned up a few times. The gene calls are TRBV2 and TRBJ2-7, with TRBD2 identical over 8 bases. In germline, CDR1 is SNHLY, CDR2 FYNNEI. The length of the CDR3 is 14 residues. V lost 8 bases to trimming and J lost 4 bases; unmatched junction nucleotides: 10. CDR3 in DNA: TGTGCCAGCTCGGCTTCCGGGGGGGGTTACGAGCAGTACTTC. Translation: CASSASGGGYEQYF.